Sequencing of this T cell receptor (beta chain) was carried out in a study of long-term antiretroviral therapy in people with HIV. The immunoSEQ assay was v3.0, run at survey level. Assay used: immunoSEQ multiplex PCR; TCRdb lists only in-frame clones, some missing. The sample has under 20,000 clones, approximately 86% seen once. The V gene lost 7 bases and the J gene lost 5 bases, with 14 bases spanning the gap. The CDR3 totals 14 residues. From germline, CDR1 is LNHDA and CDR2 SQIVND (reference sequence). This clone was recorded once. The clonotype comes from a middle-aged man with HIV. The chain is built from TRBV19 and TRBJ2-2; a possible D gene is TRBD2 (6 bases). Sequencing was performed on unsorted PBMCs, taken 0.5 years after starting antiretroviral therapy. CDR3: CASTPPGVTGELFF. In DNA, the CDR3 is TGTGCCAGTACCCCCCCGGGGGTTACCGGGGAGCTGTTTTTT.